The 6 T cell receptor beta chains listed next were all sequenced from one sample in a study of T-cell reconstitution after alpha-beta-depleted transplantation in children. For TCRbeta, the library was prepared with unique molecular identifiers. TCRdb reprocessed the PCR reads via MiXCR and lists one record per CDR3 protein. The repertoire includes hundreds of thousands of distinct CDR3 sequences, around 14% of them detected once, and 0.79% sits in the top ten. The sequencing here drew on PBMCs, taken before TCRalphabeta/CD19-depleted stem cell transplant. Receptors were obtained from a girl aged 2-9 years with congenital amegakaryocytic thrombocytopenia, due to receive a stem cell transplant.

The V and J genes are TRBV7-9 and TRBJ2-7, with TRBD2 matching over 9 bases. Germline trimming cut 5 bases from V and 0 bases from J; bases unmatched to any gene: 5. The CDR3 contains 15 residues. Germline V gene lookup returns CDR1 SEHNR and CDR2 FQNEAQ (reference sequence). CDR3 DNA: TGTGCCAGCAGCCAAATTAGCGGGAGCTCCTACGAGCAGTACTTC. Protein sequence: CASSQISGSSYEQYF.

This chain links TRBV5-1 with TRBJ2-5, with D perhaps TRBD2 (6 bases). The V end lost 1 base, the J end lost 1 base, and 14 bases lay between the germline ends. This CDR3 has 16 amino acids. In germline, CDR1 is SGHRS, CDR2 YFSETQ. The CDR3 region is CASSLSGLLPQETQYF. The CDR3 nucleotides read TGCGCCAGCAGCTTGAGCGGGCTACTTCCCCAAGAGACCCAGTACTTC.

Regarding this clonotype: The CDR3 end shows no conserved phenylalanine or tryptophan, and so a read error is likely. The CDR3 DNA reads as TGCAGCGTTGTCCCCGGGACAATCACCTACGAGCAGTACTTG. It translates to CSVVPGTITYEQYL. This chain connects TRBV29-1 to TRBJ2-7; tentative D call: TRBD1 (6 bases). Germline-derived CDR1 and CDR2 are SQVTM and ANQGSEA. V shed 4 bases and J shed 2 bases, with 15 bases lying between them. This CDR3 region has 14 residues.

The chain carries TRBV11-2 and TRBJ2-3; D call uncertain. Germline loops: CDR1 SGHAT, CDR2 FQNNGV. Trimming took off 0 bases at V and 14 bases at J, with 12 bases between the two ends. This CDR3 contains 12 residues. The DNA of the CDR3 is TGTGCCAGCAGCTTAGATCTGGTAGATCGGTATTTT. Amino acid sequence: CASSLDLVDRYF.

J is TRBJ2-5 and V is TRBV28; D remains unclear. There are 15 residues in the CDR3. The germline V gene encodes CDR1 MDHEN and CDR2 SYDVKM. The ends were cut back, 4 bases at V and 5 bases at J, with 17 bases in the middle. The CDR3 spells CASSSSDQGRETQYF. The CDR3 DNA follows: TGTGCCAGCAGTTCCTCCGATCAAGGCAGGGAGACCCAGTACTTC.

The rearrangement joins TRBV30 to TRBJ1-2; TRBD1 matches at 7 bases. The germline gives CDR1 GTSNPN, CDR2 SVGIG (reference sequence). The CDR3 has 14 amino acids. After removal of 5 bases from V and 1 base from J, the junction contained 7 bases not matched to a gene. The CDR3 sequence: CAWLHRGLNYGYTF. For the CDR3, the DNA is TGTGCCTGGCTTCATAGGGGGCTTAACTATGGCTACACCTTC.